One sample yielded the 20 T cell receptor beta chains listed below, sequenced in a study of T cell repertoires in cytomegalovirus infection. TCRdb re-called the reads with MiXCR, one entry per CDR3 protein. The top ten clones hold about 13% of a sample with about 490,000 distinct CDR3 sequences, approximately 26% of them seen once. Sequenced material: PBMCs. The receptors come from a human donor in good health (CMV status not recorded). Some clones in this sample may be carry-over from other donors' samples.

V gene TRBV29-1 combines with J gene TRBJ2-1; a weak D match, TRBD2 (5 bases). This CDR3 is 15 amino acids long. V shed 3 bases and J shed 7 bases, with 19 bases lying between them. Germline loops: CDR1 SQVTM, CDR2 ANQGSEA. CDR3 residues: CSVEFLLDRLNEQFF. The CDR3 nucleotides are TGCAGCGTTGAGTTCCTACTAGACCGGTTGAATGAGCAGTTCTTC.

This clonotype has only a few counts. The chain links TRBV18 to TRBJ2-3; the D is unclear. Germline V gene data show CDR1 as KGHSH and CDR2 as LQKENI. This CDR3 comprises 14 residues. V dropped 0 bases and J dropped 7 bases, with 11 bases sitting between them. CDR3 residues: CASSPPARVYTQYF. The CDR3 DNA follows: TGTGCCAGCTCACCACCGGCCCGAGTGTATACGCAGTATTTT.

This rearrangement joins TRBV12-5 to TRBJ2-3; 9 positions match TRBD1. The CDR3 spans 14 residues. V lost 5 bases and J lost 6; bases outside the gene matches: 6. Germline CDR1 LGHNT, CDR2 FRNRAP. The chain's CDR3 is CASGPTGGGDTQYF. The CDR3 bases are TGTGCTAGTGGTCCGACAGGGGGAGGGGATACGCAGTATTTT.

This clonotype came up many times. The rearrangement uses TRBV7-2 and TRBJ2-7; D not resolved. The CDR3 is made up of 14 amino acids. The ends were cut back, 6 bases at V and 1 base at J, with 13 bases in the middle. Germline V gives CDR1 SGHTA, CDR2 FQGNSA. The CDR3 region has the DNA TGTGCCAGCAGACCATCGACGGCGTCCTACGAGCAGTACTTC. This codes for CASRPSTASYEQYF. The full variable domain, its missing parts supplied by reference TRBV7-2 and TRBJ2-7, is GAGVSQSPSNKVTEKGKDVELRCDPISGHTALYWYRQSLGQGLEFLIYFQGNSAPDKSGLPSDRFSAERTGGSVSTLTIQRTQQEDSAVYLCASRPSTASYEQYFGPGTRLTVT.

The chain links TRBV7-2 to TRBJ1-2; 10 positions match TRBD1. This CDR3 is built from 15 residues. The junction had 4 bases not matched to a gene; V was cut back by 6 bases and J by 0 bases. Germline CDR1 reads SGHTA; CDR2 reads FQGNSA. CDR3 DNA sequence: TGTGCCAGCAGGGTTGGACAGGGGGCTAACTATGGCTACACCTTC. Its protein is CASRVGQGANYGYTF.

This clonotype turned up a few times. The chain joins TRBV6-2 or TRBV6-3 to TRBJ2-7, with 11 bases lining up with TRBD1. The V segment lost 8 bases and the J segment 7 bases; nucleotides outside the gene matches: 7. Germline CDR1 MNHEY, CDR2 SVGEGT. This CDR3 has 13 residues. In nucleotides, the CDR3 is TGTGCCAGCGATGCGGGACAGGGGGGAGAGCAGTACTTC. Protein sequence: CASDAGQGGEQYF.

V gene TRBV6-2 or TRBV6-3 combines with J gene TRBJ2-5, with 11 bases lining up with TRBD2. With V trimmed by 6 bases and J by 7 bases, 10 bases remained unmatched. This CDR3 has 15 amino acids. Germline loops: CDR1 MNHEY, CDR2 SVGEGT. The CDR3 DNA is TGTGCCAGCAGCTGGGGGACTAGCGGTCTTCGGACCCAGTACTTC. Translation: CASSWGTSGLRTQYF.

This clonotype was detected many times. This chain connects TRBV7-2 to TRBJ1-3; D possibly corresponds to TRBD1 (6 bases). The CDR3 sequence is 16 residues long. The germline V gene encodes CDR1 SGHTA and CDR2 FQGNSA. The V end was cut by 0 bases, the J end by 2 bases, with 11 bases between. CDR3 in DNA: TGTGCCAGCAGCTTAGCGAAGGCAGGGGCTGGAAACACCATATATTTT. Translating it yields CASSLAKAGAGNTIYF.

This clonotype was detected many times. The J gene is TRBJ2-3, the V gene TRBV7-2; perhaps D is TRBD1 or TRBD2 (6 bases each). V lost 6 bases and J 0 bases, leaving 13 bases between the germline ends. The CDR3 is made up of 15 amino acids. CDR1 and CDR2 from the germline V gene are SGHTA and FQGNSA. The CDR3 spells CASRGGLSSTDTQYF. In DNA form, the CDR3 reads TGTGCCAGCAGAGGGGGACTGTCTAGCACAGATACGCAGTATTTT.

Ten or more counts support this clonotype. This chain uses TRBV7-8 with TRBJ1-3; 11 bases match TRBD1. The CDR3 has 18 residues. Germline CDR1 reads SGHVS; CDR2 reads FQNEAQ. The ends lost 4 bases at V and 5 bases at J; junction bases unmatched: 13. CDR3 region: CASSSDRGPVTWRNTIYF. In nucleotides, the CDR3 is TGTGCCAGCAGCTCGGACAGGGGGCCAGTGACATGGAGAAACACCATATATTTT.

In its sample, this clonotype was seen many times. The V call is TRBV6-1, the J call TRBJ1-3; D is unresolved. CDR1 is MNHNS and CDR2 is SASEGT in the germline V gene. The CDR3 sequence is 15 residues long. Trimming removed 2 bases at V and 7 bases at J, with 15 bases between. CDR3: CASSESPLGRNTIYF. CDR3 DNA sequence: TGTGCCAGCAGTGAATCGCCTTTAGGAAGGAACACCATATATTTT.

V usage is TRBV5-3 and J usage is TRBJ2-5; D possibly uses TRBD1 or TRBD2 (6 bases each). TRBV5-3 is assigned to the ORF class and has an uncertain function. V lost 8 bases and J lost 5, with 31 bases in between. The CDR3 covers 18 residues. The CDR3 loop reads CASSHTGAAGTMGETQYF. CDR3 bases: TGTGCCAGCAGTCATACGGGGGCAGCGGGCACGATGGGGGAGACCCAGTACTTC.

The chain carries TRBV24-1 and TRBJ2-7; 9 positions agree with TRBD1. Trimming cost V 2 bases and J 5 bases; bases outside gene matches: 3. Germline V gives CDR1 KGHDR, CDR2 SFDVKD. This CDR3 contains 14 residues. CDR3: CATSDWRQGDEQYF. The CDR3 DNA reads TGTGCCACCAGTGATTGGAGACAGGGGGACGAGCAGTACTTC.

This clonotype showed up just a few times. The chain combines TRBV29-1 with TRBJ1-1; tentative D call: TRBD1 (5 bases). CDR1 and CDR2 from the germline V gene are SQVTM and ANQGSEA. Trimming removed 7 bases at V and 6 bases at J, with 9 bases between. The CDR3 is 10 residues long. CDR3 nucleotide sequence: TGCAGCGGGGGGGGTGCTGAAGCTTTCTTT. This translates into CSGGGAEAFF.

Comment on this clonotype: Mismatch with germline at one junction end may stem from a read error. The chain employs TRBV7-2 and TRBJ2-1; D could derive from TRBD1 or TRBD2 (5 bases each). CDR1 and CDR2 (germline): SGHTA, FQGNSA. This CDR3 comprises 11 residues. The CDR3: CASSLGGWEVF. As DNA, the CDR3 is TGTGCCAGCAGCCTTGGGGGATGGGAAGTCTTC.

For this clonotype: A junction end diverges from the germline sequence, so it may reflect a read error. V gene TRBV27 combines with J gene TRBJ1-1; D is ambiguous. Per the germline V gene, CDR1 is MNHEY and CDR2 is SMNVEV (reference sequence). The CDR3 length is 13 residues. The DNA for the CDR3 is TGTGCCAGCAGGTTAGAAGGATACACGGAAGCTTTATTT. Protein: CASRLEGYTEALF.

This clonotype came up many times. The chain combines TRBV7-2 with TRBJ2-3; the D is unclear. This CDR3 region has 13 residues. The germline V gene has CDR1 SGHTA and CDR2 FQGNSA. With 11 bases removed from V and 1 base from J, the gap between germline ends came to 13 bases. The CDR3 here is CAGLRLGTDTQYF. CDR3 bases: TGTGCCGGGCTTAGACTTGGCACAGATACGCAGTATTTT. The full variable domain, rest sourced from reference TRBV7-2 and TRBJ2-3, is GAGVSQSPSNKVTEKGKDVELRCDPISGHTALYWYRQSLGQGLEFLIYFQGNSAPDKSGLPSDRFSAERTGGSVSTLTIQRTQQEDSAVYLCAGLRLGTDTQYFGPGTRLTVL.

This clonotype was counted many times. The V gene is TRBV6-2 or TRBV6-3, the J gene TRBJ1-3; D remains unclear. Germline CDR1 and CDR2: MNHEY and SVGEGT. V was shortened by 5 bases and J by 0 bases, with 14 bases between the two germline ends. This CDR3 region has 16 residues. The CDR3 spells CASSAPDFNSGNTIYF. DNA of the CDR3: TGTGCCAGCAGTGCCCCGGACTTCAACTCTGGAAACACCATATATTTT.

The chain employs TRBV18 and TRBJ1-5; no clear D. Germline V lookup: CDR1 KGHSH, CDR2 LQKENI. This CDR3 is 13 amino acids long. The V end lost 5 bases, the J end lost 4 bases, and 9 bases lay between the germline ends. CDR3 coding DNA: TGTGCCAGCTCAGGCAGCCTAAATCAGCCCCAGCATTTT. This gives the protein CASSGSLNQPQHF.

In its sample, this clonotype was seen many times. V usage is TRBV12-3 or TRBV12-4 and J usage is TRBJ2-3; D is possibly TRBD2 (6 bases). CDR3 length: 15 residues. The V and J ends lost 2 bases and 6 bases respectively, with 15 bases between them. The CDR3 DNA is TGTGCCAGCAGTTTAACGGGGGATGTTTCGGATACGCAGTATTTT. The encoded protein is CASSLTGDVSDTQYF.